This T cell receptor beta chain was sequenced in a study of blood T cell repertoires in COVID-19. On the study more broadly: Sources were T cells, B-cell-depleted T cells, or PBMCs; the material itself was cDNA or gDNA.

Produced via immunoSEQ multiplex PCR; TCRdb's table is partial and in-frame only. The sample has about 80,000 clones; around 81% are singletons. This clonotype originated in a human donor in a cohort sampled during active COVID-19. Sequencing was carried out using peripheral blood.

The CDR3 DNA is TGTGCCAGCAGTTTACAGGGGCTACCAACTAATGAAAAACTGTTTTTT. This codes for CASSLQGLPTNEKLFF. The V gene is TRBV6-5, the J gene TRBJ1-4; 7 bases map to TRBD1. Looked up from germline, CDR1 is MNHEY and CDR2 is SVGAGI. This CDR3 is built from 16 residues. With 4 bases clipped from V and 0 bases from J, the junction kept 5 bases outside the gene matches.